In this sample, the clone carrying this T cell receptor beta chain turned up a few times. The data derive from a study of cytomegalovirus exposure and HLA in healthy donors. Both 60 Vbeta primers and 13 Jbeta primers went into the PCR. Some clones are missing from TCRdb's copy, which holds only in-frame ones; the method was immunoSEQ multiplex PCR. The sample records 95,000 to 100,000 clones, around four fifths being singletons. Trimming shortened V by 0 bases and J by 6 bases, and 11 bases separated the two germline ends. CDR1 LGHNA and CDR2 YSLEER come from the germline V gene. This CDR3 region has 14 residues.

The specimen sequenced was PBMCs. This sequence joins TRBV4-3 and TRBJ1-2, with D maybe TRBD1 (5 bases). This sequence was found in a middle-aged man in good health and CMV-seronegative. The CDR3 loop is CASSQDPRVDGYTF. CDR3 sequence (DNA): TGCGCCAGCAGCCAAGATCCCAGGGTGGATGGCTACACCTTC.